This entry lists 31 T cell receptor beta chains sequenced from one sample in a study of shared clonotypes between healthy human individuals. Assay used: immunoSEQ multiplex PCR; TCRdb lists only in-frame clones, some missing. The table lists 2,500,000 or so clones, around 94% of them singletons. Sequenced input: naive CD4+ T cells sorted from blood. Subset defined: CD45RA+ positively selected. The receptors shown here come from a young man in good health.

The rearrangement links TRBV5-1 to TRBJ2-3; tentatively, D is TRBD1 or TRBD2 (5 bases each). The germline V and J ends were trimmed by 5 bases and 2 bases, with 12 bases remaining between them. Germline V gene lookup returns CDR1 SGHRS and CDR2 YFSETQ. This CDR3 contains 14 residues. CDR3 in amino acids: CASRPGRNTDTQYF. DNA of the CDR3: TGCGCCAGCAGACCGGGACGGAACACAGATACGCAGTATTTT. The full variable domain, in which reference TRBV5-1 and TRBJ2-3 provide the parts outside the CDR3, is KAGVTQTPRYLIKTRGQQVTLSCSPISGHRSVSWYQQTPGQGLQFLFEYFSETQRNKGNFPGRFSGRQFSNSRSEMNVSTLELGDSALYLCASRPGRNTDTQYFGPGTRLTVL.

This clone has just a few counts. The same CDR3 is also encoded by other DNA sequences in this sample. The chain is built from TRBV2 and TRBJ2-2, with D tentatively TRBD1 (6 bases). This CDR3 region has 13 residues. Trimming left V 2 bases short and J 5 bases short, with 6 bases between. From germline, CDR1 is SNHLY and CDR2 FYNNEI. CDR3 residues: CASSERGTGELFF. In DNA form, the CDR3 reads TGTGCCAGCAGTGAAAGGGGGACCGGGGAGCTGTTTTTT.

The chain carries TRBV6-5 and TRBJ1-1, with no clear D. The CDR3 is made up of 16 amino acids. V was shortened by 0 bases and J by 5 bases, with 16 bases between the two germline ends. Germline CDR1 is MNHEY and CDR2 is SVGAGI. CDR3 loop: CASSYSRAGGRTEAFF. The CDR3 DNA is TGTGCCAGCAGTTACTCGCGGGCGGGAGGGAGGACTGAAGCTTTCTTT.

V is TRBV10-2 and J is TRBJ1-6; D may be TRBD1 (5 bases). The germline CDR1 and CDR2 sequences are WSHSY and SAAADI. This CDR3 is built from 14 residues. Trimming shortened V by 5 bases and J by 6 bases, and 11 bases separated the two germline ends. Here the CDR3 DNA reads TGCGCCAGCAGTTATCAGGGTCTTAATTCACCCCTCCACTTT. As protein: CASSYQGLNSPLHF.

This chain joins TRBV6-1 and TRBJ2-7; D might be TRBD1 or TRBD2, each matching 6 bases. The CDR3 runs 13 residues. CDR1 and CDR2 from the germline V gene are MNHNS and SASEGT. Trimming removed 11 bases from V and 1 base from J, with 15 bases in between. The chain's CDR3 is CALGGQGSYEQYF. For the CDR3, the DNA is TGTGCCCTTGGGGGGCAGGGGTCCTACGAGCAGTACTTC.

The chain has TRBV9 and TRBJ2-5; TRBD2 aligns across 10 bases. Germline assignment: CDR1 SGDLS and CDR2 YYNGEE. CDR3 length equals 15 residues. V lost 0 bases, J lost 4 bases, and 3 bases stayed unmatched. The CDR3 nucleotides read TGTGCCAGCAGCGTAGCGCTAGCGGGGGCAGAGACCCAGTACTTC. The encoded protein is CASSVALAGAETQYF.

V and J are TRBV5-1 and TRBJ1-3; 10 bases are shared with TRBD1. The germline V gene encodes CDR1 SGHRS and CDR2 YFSETQ. The CDR3 contains 15 residues. V was clipped by 4 bases and J by 2 bases; unmatched bases: 3. The CDR3: CASSNGTGAGNTIYF. The CDR3 nucleotides are TGCGCCAGCAGCAATGGGACAGGGGCTGGAAACACCATATATTTT.

Note on this clone: The same CDR3 also results from other DNA sequences found in this sample. The CDR3 region has the DNA TGCGCCAGCAGCTTGGAGGGTTTAACCGGGGAGCTGTTTTTT. Its translation: CASSLEGLTGELFF. The gene calls are TRBV5-1 and TRBJ2-2, with D unclear. There are 14 residues in the CDR3. Germline V gene sequence: CDR1 SGHRS, CDR2 YFSETQ. Trimming left V 0 bases short and J 5 bases short, with 8 bases between.

The V call is TRBV30, the J call TRBJ2-7; 7 positions agree with TRBD2. The CDR3 extends over 14 amino acids. Trimming cost V 4 bases and J 3 bases; bases outside gene matches: 9. The germline V gene encodes CDR1 GTSNPN and CDR2 SVGIG (reference sequence). CDR3 protein: CAWTPGGGNYEQYF. The CDR3 coding sequence is TGTGCCTGGACCCCGGGGGGTGGAAACTACGAGCAGTACTTC. Using reference TRBV30 and TRBJ2-7 for the parts outside the CDR3, the full variable domain is SQTIHQWPATLVQPVGSPLSLECTVEGTSNPNLYWYRQAAGRGLQLLFYSVGIGQISSEVPQNLSASRPQDRQFILSSKKLLLSDSGFYLCAWTPGGGNYEQYFGPGTRLTVT.

In regard to this clone: This same CDR3 is encoded by further DNA sequences in the sample. The chain carries TRBV18 and TRBJ2-7; 7 bases align to TRBD2. This CDR3 region has 15 residues. Germline V CDR1 and CDR2: KGHSH, LQKENI. V was pared by 2 bases and J by 3 bases, with 7 bases of the junction left unmatched. The CDR3 sequence is CASSPGLAEIYEQYF. Here the CDR3 DNA reads TGTGCCAGCTCACCAGGCCTAGCGGAAATCTACGAGCAGTACTTC. Together with reference TRBV18 and TRBJ2-7, the CDR3 gives the full variable domain: NAGVMQNPRHLVRRRGQEARLRCSPMKGHSHVYWYRQLPEEGLKFMVYLQKENIIDESGMPKERFSAEFPKEGPSILRIQQVVRGDSAAYFCASSPGLAEIYEQYFGPGTRLTVT.

As to this clone: The same CDR3 can be traced to other DNA sequences in this sample. CDR3 residues: CASSSISSYNSPLHF. In DNA form, the CDR3 reads TGTGCCAGTAGTTCCATAAGCTCCTATAATTCACCCCTCCACTTT. The gene calls are TRBV19 and TRBJ1-6; D ambiguous. The CDR3 has 15 residues. Looked up from germline, CDR1 is LNHDA and CDR2 is SQIVND (reference sequence). Trimming took 5 bases from V and 0 from J, leaving 8 bases between them.

Turning to this clone: Other nucleotide sequences in the sample specify the same CDR3. The chain recombines TRBV7-2 with TRBJ2-3; D is uncertain. With 1 base removed from V and 3 bases from J, the gap between germline ends came to 5 bases. In germline, CDR1 is SGHTA, CDR2 FQGNSA. This CDR3 is 13 amino acids long. This CDR3 is CASSLDRTDTQYF. CDR3 coding DNA: TGTGCCAGCAGCTTAGACAGAACAGATACGCAGTATTTT.

A note on this clone: A much larger clone is a single base away; this may be a read error. Other DNA sequences from this sample encode an identical CDR3 as well. J is TRBJ2-7 and V is TRBV7-9; a possible D gene is TRBD2 (6 bases). Trimming removed 4 bases at V and 3 bases at J, with 13 bases between. CDR1 SEHNR and CDR2 FQNEAQ come from the germline V gene (reference sequence). CDR3 length: 14 residues. The CDR3 reads CASSYTTGVYEQYF. The CDR3 nucleotides read TGTGCCAGCAGCTACACGACGGGGGTCTACGAGCAGTACTTC.

J is TRBJ2-5 and V is TRBV7-9; D tentatively reads TRBD1 or TRBD2 (5 bases each). The germline V gene encodes CDR1 SEHNR and CDR2 FQNEAQ (reference sequence). V was trimmed by 8 bases and J by 4 bases, leaving 14 bases between them. The CDR3 loop spans 13 amino acids. As DNA, the CDR3 is TGTGCCAGCTTTGGGGGAGTGGCAGAGACCCAGTACTTC. Its translation: CASFGGVAETQYF.

The chain is built from TRBV6-5 and TRBJ1-6; TRBD1 agrees at 8 bases. The V gene end was trimmed by 7 bases and the J gene end by 7 bases; junction bases not matched to a gene: 6. The CDR3 is made up of 14 amino acids. Germline V CDR1 and CDR2: MNHEY, SVGAGI. The chain's CDR3 is CASTAGQANSPLHF. The CDR3 region has the DNA TGTGCCAGCACCGCGGGACAGGCGAATTCACCCCTCCACTTT.

The chain has TRBV10-3 and TRBJ2-4, with TRBD2 matching 7 bases. Germline CDR1 and CDR2: ENHRY and SYGVKD. V was pared by 4 bases and J by 0 bases, with 6 bases of the junction left unmatched. The CDR3 spans 16 residues. CDR3 region: CAISARAGLAKNIQYF. The CDR3 DNA reads TGTGCCATCAGTGCCCGAGCGGGGCTAGCCAAAAACATTCAGTACTTC.

J is TRBJ2-7 and V is TRBV11-2; 8 bases are a match to TRBD2. Trimming removed 5 bases from V and 3 bases from J; junction bases left unmatched: 12. The CDR3 runs 16 residues. CDR1 is SGHAT, CDR2 FQNNGV, per germline. In nucleotides, the CDR3 is TGTGCCAGCAGCCTCTTACCTAGCGGGTGGGTCTACGAGCAGTACTTC. It translates to CASSLLPSGWVYEQYF.

With regard to this clone: Other DNA sequences in this specimen translate into the identical CDR3. This rearrangement joins TRBV18 to TRBJ2-3, with D perhaps TRBD2 (6 bases). Germline V gene lookup returns CDR1 KGHSH and CDR2 LQKENI. Trimming left V 3 bases short and J 3 bases short, with 10 bases between. CDR3 length equals 14 residues. The CDR3 sequence: CASSPRRETDTQYF. CDR3 sequence (DNA): TGTGCCAGCTCACCGAGGAGGGAAACAGATACGCAGTATTTT.

This chain uses TRBV6-9 with TRBJ1-3; tentatively, D is TRBD1 (5 bases). The CDR3 extends over 12 amino acids. The germline CDR1 and CDR2 sequences are MNHGY and SVAAGI. V shed 8 bases and J shed 1 base, with 6 bases lying between them. The CDR3 is CASQGSGNTIYF. The CDR3, as DNA: TGTGCCAGCCAGGGATCTGGAAACACCATATATTTT.

The chain recombines TRBV19 with TRBJ1-2; D might be TRBD1 (5 bases). Germline values: CDR1 LNHDA, CDR2 SQIVND (reference sequence). Deletions cut 5 bases from V and 0 bases from J, with 22 bases between. This CDR3 is built from 18 residues. CDR3 region: CASSASVGLPLANYGYTF. The CDR3 region has the DNA TGTGCCAGTAGTGCCTCCGTGGGACTACCTCTGGCTAACTATGGCTACACCTTC.

The chain employs TRBV28 and TRBJ1-3; D is undetermined. The CDR3 covers 14 residues. The germline CDR1 and CDR2 sequences are MDHEN and SYDVKM. V gave up 10 bases and J gave up 2 bases, with 15 bases separating them. Here the CDR3 reads CATQEGVTGNTIYF. The CDR3, as DNA: TGTGCCACCCAAGAGGGAGTGACTGGAAACACCATATATTTT.

This clone came up a few times. The V call is TRBV2, the J call TRBJ1-5; D might be TRBD1 (5 bases). This CDR3 has 15 residues. V lost 7 bases to trimming and J lost 6 bases, with 19 bases between them. The germline V gene has CDR1 SNHLY and CDR2 FYNNEI. The CDR3 nucleotides are TGTGCCAGCACCGACCTCTGGGGAGGGACTCAGCCCCAGCATTTT. Its protein product is CASTDLWGGTQPQHF.

V usage is TRBV5-1 and J usage is TRBJ2-7; no firm D call. The CDR3 is made up of 12 amino acids. The germline V gene encodes CDR1 SGHRS and CDR2 YFSETQ. Trimming pared 3 bases from V and 1 base from J, leaving 5 bases between. CDR3 bases: TGCGCCAGCAGCTACCCGTCCTACGAGCAGTACTTC. Translated, it gives CASSYPSYEQYF.

The CDR3 loop is CASSEMLFPGSGGNEQFF. The CDR3 nucleotides are TGTGCCAGCAGTGAAATGCTCTTCCCTGGTTCGGGGGGGAATGAGCAGTTCTTC. The V call is TRBV6-1, the J call TRBJ2-1, with TRBD2 identical over 8 bases. V shed 2 bases, J shed 7 bases, and the junction held 16 bases outside the gene matches. From germline, CDR1 is MNHNS and CDR2 SASEGT. The CDR3 sequence is 18 residues long.

V usage is TRBV7-9 and J usage is TRBJ2-7, with D perhaps TRBD2 (6 bases). Looked up from germline, CDR1 is SEHNR and CDR2 is FQNEAQ (reference sequence). The V and J ends lost 1 base and 1 base respectively, with 11 bases between them. The CDR3 spans 15 residues. The chain's CDR3 is CASSLESGRSYEQYF. The CDR3 nucleotides are TGTGCCAGCAGCTTAGAGAGCGGGCGGTCCTACGAGCAGTACTTC.

The chain is built from TRBV7-2 and TRBJ2-7; maybe TRBD1 (5 bases). Germline CDR1 and CDR2: SGHTA and FQGNSA. Trimming left V 1 base short and J 2 bases short, with 12 bases between. The length of the CDR3 is 15 residues. CDR3 in DNA: TGTGCCAGCAGCTTAGAGCAGGGTGGGGCCTACGAGCAGTACTTC. It yields the protein CASSLEQGGAYEQYF.

The chain uses TRBV6-5 and TRBJ2-7; possibly TRBD2 for D (6 bases). The CDR3 totals 13 residues. V shed 9 bases and J shed 6 bases, with 18 bases lying between them. CDR1 and CDR2 from the germline V gene are MNHEY and SVGAGI. The CDR3 DNA reads as TGTGCCAGTTCCCAAAGTTTGCGGGGCGAGCAGTACTTC. Its protein is CASSQSLRGEQYF.

V is TRBV7-8 and J is TRBJ2-2; D is possibly TRBD1 (6 bases). V shed 5 bases and J shed 3 bases, with 10 bases lying between them. The CDR3 sequence is 14 residues long. Germline CDR1 and CDR2: SGHVS and FQNEAQ. CDR3 coding DNA: TGTGCCAGCAGCGGGGACACCTACACCGGGGAGCTGTTTTTT. Translated: CASSGDTYTGELFF.

This clone appeared once. The DNA for the CDR3 is TGTGCCAGCAGTTACTGGGCAGGGGAGAACACCGGGGAGCTGTTTTTT. This encodes CASSYWAGENTGELFF. The chain is built from TRBV6-6 and TRBJ2-2; D is possibly TRBD1 (6 bases). Looked up from germline, CDR1 is MNHNY and CDR2 is SVGAGI (reference sequence). The CDR3 sequence is 16 residues long. The germline V and J ends were trimmed by 1 base and 1 base, with 10 bases remaining between them.

The chain employs TRBV11-2 and TRBJ2-7; 7 bases fit TRBD1. The CDR3 has 15 amino acids. CDR1 is SGHAT, CDR2 FQNNGV, per germline. V was clipped by 0 bases and J by 0 bases; unmatched bases: 2. In nucleotides, the CDR3 is TGTGCCAGCAGCTTAGAATGGACAGGCTCCTACGAGCAGTACTTC. It codes for CASSLEWTGSYEQYF.

The DNA for the CDR3 is TGTGCCACCAGCAGAGACCAGGACAGGTTAGCGGGCTACACCTTC. Protein sequence: CATSRDQDRLAGYTF. This chain joins TRBV15 and TRBJ1-2; 7 bases agree with TRBD1. Germline loops: CDR1 LNHNV, CDR2 YYDKDF (reference sequence). CDR3 length: 15 residues. After removal of 0 bases from V and 8 bases from J, the junction contained 9 bases not matched to a gene.